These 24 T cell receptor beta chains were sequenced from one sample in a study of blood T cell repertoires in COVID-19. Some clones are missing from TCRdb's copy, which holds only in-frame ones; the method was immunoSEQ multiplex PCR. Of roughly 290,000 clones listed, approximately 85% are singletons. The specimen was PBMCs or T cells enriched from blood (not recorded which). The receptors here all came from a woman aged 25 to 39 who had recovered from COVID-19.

CDR3 sequence reads: CASSQPPASRVEKLFF. The CDR3 DNA reads as TGCGCCAGCAGTCAGCCGCCTGCGTCACGGGTTGAAAAACTGTTTTTT. The gene calls are TRBV23-1 and TRBJ1-4; D call uncertain. TRBV23-1 is an open reading frame whose function is uncertain. Trimming removed 3 bases from V and 7 bases from J, with 18 bases in between. The CDR3 sequence is 16 residues long.

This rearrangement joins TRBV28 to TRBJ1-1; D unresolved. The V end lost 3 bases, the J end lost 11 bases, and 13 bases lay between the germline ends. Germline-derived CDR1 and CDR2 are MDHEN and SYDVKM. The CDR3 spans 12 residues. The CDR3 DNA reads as TGTGCCAGCAGTTTCCTGTCAGTCAGGGCTTTCTTT. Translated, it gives CASSFLSVRAFF.

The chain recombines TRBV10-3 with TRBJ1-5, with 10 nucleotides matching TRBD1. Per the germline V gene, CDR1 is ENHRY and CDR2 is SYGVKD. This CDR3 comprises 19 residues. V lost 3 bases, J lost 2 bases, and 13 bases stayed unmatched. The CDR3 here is CAISDRRLTGGAGNQPQHF. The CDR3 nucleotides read TGTGCCATCAGTGATCGCCGCTTGACAGGGGGCGCCGGCAATCAGCCCCAGCATTTT.

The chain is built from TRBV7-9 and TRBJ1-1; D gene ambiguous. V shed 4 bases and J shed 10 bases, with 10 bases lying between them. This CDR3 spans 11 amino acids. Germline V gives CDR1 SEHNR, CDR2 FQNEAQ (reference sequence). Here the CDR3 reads CASSSGLGAFF. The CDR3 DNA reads TGTGCCAGCAGCTCCGGACTGGGAGCTTTCTTT.

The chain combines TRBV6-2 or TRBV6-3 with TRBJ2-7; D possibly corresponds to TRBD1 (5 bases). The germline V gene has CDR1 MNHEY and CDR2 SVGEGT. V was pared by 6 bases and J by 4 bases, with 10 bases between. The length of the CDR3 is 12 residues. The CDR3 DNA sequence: TGTGCCAGCAGCACGACAGCTTACGAGCAGTACTTC. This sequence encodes CASSTTAYEQYF.

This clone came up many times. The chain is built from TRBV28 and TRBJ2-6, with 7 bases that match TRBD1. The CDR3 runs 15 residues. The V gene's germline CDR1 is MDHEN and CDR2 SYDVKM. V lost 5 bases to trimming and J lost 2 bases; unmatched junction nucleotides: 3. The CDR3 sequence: CASSPTGAGANVLTF. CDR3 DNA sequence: TGTGCCAGCAGTCCAACAGGGGCTGGGGCCAACGTCCTGACTTTC.

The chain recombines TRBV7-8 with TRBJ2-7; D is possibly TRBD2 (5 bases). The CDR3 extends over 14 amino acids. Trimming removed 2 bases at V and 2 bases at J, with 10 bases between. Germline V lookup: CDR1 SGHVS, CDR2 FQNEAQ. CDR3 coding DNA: TGTGCCAGCAGCTTAAGACGGACTCCCTACGAGCAGTACTTC. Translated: CASSLRRTPYEQYF.

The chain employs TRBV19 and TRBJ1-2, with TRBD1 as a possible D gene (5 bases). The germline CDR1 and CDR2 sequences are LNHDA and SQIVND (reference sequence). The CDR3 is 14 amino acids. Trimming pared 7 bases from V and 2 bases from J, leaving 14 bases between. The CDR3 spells CASNSREVNYGYTF. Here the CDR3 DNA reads TGTGCCAGTAATTCCAGGGAGGTCAACTATGGCTACACCTTC.

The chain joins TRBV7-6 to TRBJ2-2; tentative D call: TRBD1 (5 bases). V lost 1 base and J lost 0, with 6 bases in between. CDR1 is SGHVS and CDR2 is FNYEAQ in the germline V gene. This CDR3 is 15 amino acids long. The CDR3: CASSLGQTNTGELFF. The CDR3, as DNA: TGTGCCAGCAGCTTAGGACAGACGAACACCGGGGAGCTGTTTTTT. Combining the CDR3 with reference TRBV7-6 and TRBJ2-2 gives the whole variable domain GAGVSQSPRYKVTKRGQDVALRCDPISGHVSLYWYRQALGQGPEFLTYFNYEAQQDKSGLPNDRFSAERPEGSISTLTIQRTEQRDSAMYRCASSLGQTNTGELFFGEGSRLTVL.

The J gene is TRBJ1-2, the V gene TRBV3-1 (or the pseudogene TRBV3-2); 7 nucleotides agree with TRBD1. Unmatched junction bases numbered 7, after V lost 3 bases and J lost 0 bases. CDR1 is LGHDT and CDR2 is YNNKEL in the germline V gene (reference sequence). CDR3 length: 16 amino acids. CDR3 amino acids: CASSHRQGGANYGYTF. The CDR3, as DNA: TGTGCCAGCAGCCATCGACAGGGCGGCGCTAACTATGGCTACACCTTC.

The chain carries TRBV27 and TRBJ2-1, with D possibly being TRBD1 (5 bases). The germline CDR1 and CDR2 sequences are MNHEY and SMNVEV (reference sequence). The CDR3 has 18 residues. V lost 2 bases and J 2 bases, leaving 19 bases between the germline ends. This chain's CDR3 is CASSLIFGRAGTYNEQFF. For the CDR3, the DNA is TGTGCCAGCAGTTTAATTTTTGGTAGGGCAGGGACCTACAATGAGCAGTTCTTC.

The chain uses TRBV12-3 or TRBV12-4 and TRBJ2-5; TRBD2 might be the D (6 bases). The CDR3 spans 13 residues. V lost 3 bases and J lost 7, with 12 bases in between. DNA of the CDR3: TGTGCCAGCAGTTTTGGGGGGACGGGGACCCAGTACTTC. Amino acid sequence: CASSFGGTGTQYF.

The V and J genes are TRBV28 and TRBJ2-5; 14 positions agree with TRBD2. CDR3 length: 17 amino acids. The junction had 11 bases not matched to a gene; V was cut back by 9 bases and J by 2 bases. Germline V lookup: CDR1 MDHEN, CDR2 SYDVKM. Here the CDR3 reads CASFGTSGRKGQETQYF. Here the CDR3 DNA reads TGTGCCAGTTTTGGGACTAGCGGGAGAAAGGGACAAGAGACCCAGTACTTC.

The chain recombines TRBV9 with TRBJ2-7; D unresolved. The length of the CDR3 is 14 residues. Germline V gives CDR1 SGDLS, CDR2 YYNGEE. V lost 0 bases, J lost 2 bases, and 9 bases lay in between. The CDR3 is CASSVEAQPYEQYF. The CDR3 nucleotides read TGTGCCAGCAGCGTAGAAGCTCAACCCTACGAGCAGTACTTC.

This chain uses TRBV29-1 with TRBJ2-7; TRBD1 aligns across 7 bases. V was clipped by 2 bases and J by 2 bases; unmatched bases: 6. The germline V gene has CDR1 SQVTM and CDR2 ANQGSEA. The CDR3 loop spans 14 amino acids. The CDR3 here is CSVELWDSPYEQYF. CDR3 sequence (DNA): TGCAGCGTTGAACTTTGGGACAGTCCCTACGAGCAGTACTTC.

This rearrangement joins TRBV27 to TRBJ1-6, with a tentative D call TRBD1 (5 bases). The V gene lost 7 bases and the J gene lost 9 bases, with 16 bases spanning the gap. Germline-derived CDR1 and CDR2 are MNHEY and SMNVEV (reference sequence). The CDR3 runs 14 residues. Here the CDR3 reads CASTYTGSRSPLHF. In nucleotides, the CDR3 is TGTGCCAGCACTTATACAGGCAGTCGTTCACCCCTCCACTTT.

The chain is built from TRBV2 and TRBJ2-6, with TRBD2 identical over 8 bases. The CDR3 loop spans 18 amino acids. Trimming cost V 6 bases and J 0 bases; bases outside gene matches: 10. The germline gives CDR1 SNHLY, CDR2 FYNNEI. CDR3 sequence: CASRLAEILSSGANVLTF. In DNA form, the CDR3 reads TGTGCCAGCAGACTAGCGGAAATATTAAGCTCTGGGGCCAACGTCCTGACTTTC.

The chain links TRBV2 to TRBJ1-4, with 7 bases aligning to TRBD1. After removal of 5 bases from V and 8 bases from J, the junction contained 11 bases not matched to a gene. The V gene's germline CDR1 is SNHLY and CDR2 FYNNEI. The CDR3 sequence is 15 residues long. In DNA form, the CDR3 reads TGTGCCAGCAGTCCACAGGGGAGGAGGAGCGAAAAACTGTTTTTT. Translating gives CASSPQGRRSEKLFF.

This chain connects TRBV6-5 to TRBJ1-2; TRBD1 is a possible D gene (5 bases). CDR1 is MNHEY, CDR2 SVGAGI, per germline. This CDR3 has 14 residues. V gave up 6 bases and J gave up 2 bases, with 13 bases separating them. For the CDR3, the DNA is TGTGCCAGCAGACCCGACAGCGCGAACTATGGCTACACCTTC. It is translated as CASRPDSANYGYTF.

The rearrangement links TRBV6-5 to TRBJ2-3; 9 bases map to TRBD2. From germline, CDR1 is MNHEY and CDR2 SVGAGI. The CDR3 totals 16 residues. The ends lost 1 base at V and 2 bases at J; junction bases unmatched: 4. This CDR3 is CASSYFLAGPTDTQYF. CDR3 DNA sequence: TGTGCCAGCAGTTACTTTCTAGCGGGGCCCACAGATACGCAGTATTTT.

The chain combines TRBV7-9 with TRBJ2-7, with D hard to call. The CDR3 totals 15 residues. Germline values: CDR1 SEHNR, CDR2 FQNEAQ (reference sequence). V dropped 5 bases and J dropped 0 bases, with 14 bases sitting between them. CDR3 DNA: TGTGCCAGCAGCCCCCTTTACGGTTCCTCCTACGAGCAGTACTTC. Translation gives CASSPLYGSSYEQYF.

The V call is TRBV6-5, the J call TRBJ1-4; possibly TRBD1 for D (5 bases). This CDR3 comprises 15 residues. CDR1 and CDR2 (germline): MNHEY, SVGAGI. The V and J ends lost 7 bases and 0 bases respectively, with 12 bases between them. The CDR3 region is CASNPLGATNEKLFF. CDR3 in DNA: TGTGCCAGCAATCCCCTAGGGGCAACTAATGAAAAACTGTTTTTT.

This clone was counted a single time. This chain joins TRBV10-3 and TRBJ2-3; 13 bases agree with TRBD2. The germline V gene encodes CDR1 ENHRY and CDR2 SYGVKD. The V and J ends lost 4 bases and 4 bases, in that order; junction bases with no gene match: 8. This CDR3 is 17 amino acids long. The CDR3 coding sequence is TGTGCCATCAGTGGAGGACTAGCGGGAGTATCAGCAGATACGCAGTATTTT. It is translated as CAISGGLAGVSADTQYF.

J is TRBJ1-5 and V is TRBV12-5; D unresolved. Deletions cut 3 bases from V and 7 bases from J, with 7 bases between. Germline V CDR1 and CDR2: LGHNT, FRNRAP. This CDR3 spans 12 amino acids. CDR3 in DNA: TGTGCTAGTGGTTTTGGAGTACAGCCCCAGCATTTT. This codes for CASGFGVQPQHF. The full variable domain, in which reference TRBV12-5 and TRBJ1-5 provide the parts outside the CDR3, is DARVTQTPRHKVTEMGQEVTMRCQPILGHNTVFWYRQTMMQGLELLAYFRNRAPLDDSGMPKDRFSAEMPDATLATLKIQPSEPRDSAVYFCASGFGVQPQHFGDGTRLSIL.